This note documents a single TCR beta chain sequence. The target antigen is unknown. The data stem from a study of cytotoxic CD8 clonotypes in ibrutinib-treated CLL. Across the whole study: Across the patients, about a dozen were relapsed/refractory, about 14 treatment-naive and under 18 IGHV unmutated. Findings of the study overall: Progressing and sustained-remission patients had different sampling times. Contraction or stability on treatment was seen for public clonotypes, which were uncommon.

TCRdb's table, derived via immunoSEQ multiplex PCR, lists solely in-frame clones and lacks some. The sample has roughly 220,000 clones; roughly three quarters are singletons. Germline CDR1 reads MDHEN; CDR2 reads SYDVKM. V was clipped by 6 bases and J by 6 bases, with 14 bases between them. The CDR3 spans 13 residues. This clonotype was sampled from a human donor with chronic lymphocytic leukemia. Source: PBMCs, taken after 12 months of ibrutinib treatment. The rearrangement joins TRBV28 to TRBJ1-1, with D possibly being TRBD1 (5 bases). CDR3 sequence: CASSLRGASEAFF. In DNA, the CDR3 is TGTGCCAGCAGCCTCCGTGGGGCATCTGAAGCTTTCTTT.